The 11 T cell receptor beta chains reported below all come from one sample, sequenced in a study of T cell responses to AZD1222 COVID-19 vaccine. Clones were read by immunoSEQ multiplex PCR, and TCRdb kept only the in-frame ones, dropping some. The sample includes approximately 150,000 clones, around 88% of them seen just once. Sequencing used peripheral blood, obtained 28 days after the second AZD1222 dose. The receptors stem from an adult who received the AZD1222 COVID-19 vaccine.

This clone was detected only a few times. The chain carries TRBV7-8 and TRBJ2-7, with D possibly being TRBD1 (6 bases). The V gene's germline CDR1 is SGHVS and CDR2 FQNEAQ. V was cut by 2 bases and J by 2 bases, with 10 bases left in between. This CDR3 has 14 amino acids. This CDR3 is CASSLKTGPYEQYF. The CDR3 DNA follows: TGTGCCAGCAGCTTAAAAACAGGGCCCTACGAGCAGTACTTC. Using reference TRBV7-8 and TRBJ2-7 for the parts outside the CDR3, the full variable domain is GAGVSQSPRYKVAKRGQDVALRCDPISGHVSLFWYQQALGQGPEFLTYFQNEAQLDKSGLPSDRFFAERPEGSVSTLKIQRTQQEDSAVYLCASSLKTGPYEQYFGPGTRLTVT.

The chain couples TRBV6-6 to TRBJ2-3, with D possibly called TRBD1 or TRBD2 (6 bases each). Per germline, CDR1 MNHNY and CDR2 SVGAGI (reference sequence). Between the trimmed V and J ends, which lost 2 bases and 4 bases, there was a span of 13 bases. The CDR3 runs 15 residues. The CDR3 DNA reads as TGTGCCAGCAGTTACCAAGGGGGGCCGTCAGATACGCAGTATTTT. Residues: CASSYQGGPSDTQYF.

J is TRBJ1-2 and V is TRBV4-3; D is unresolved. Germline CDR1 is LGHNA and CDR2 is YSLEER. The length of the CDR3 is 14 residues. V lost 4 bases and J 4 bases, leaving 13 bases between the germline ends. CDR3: CASSRGLPGYGYTF. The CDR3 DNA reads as TGCGCCAGCAGCCGCGGACTTCCCGGCTATGGCTACACCTTC.

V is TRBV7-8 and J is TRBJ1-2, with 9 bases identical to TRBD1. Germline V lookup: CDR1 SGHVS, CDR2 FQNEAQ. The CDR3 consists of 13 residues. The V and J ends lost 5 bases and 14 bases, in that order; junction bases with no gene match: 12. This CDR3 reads CASSHRDREGKTF. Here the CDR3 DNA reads TGTGCCAGCAGCCACCGGGACAGGGAAGGGAAGACCTTC.

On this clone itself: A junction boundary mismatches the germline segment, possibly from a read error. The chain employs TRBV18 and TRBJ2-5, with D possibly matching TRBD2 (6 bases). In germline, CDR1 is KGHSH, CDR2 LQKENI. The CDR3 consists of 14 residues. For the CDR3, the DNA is TGTGCCAGCTCACCAGTGGGGACTCAAGGGACCCAGTACTTC. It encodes CASSPVGTQGTQYF.

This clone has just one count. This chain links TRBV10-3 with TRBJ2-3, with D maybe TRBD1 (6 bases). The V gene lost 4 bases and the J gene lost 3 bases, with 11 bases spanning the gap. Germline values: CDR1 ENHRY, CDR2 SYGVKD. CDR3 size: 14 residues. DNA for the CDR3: TGTGCCATCAGTGGTGGGGGCCAGACAGATACGCAGTATTTT. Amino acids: CAISGGGQTDTQYF.

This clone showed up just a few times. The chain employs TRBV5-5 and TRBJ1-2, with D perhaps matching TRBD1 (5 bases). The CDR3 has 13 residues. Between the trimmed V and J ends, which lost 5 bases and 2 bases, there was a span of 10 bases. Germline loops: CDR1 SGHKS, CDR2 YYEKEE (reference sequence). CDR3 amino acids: CASRRPGNYGYTF. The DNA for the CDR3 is TGTGCCAGCAGACGACCAGGGAACTATGGCTACACCTTC.

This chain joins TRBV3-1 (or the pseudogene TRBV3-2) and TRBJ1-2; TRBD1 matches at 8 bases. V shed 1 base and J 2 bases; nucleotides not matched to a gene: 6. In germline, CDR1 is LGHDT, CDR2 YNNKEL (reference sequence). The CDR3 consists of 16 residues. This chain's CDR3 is CASSQGARTGNYGYTF. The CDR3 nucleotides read TGTGCCAGCAGCCAAGGTGCGAGGACAGGGAACTATGGCTACACCTTC.

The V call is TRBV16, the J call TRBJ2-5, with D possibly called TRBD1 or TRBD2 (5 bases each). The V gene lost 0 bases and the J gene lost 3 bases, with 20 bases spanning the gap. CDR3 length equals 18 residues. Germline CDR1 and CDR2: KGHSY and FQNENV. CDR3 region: CASSQSEGAWDEKETQYF. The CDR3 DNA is TGTGCCAGCAGCCAATCGGAAGGGGCTTGGGACGAAAAAGAGACCCAGTACTTC.

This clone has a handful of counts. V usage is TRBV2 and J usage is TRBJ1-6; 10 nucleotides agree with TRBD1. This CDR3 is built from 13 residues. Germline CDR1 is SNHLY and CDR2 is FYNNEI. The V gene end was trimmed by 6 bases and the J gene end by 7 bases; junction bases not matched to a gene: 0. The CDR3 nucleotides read TGTGCCAGCAGGGACAGGGGGAATTCACCCCTCCACTTT. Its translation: CASRDRGNSPLHF.

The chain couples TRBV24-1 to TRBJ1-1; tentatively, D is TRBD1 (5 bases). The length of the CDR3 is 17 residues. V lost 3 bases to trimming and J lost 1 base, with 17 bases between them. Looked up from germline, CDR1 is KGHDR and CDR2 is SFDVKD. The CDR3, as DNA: TGTGCCACCAGTGATACCTCCAAGACAGAAGAGAACACTGAAGCTTTCTTT. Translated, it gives CATSDTSKTEENTEAFF.